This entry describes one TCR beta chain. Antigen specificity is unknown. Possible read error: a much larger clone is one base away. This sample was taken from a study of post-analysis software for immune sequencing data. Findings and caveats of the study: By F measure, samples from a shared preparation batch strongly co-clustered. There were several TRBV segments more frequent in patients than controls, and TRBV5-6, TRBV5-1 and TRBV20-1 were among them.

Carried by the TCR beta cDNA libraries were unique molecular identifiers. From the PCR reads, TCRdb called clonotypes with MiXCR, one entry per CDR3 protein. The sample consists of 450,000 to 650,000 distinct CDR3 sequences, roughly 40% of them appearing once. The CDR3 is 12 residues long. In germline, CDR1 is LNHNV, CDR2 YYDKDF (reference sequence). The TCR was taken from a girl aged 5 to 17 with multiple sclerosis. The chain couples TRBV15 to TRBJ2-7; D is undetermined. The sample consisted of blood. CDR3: CATSRDSYERYF. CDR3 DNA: TGTGCCACCAGCAGAGACTCCTACGAGCGGTACTTC.